This TCR beta chain is drawn from a study of T cell responses to AZD1222 COVID-19 vaccine. In germline, CDR1 is MNHEY, CDR2 SVGAGI. The CDR3 is made up of 12 amino acids. Trimming took 6 bases from V and 11 from J, leaving 16 bases between them. Regarding the study as a whole: Mapped onto spike, vaccine-associated CD4 TCRs spanned it and were dominant at 160-218 and 743-854.

Produced via immunoSEQ multiplex PCR; TCRdb's table is partial and in-frame only. The sample lists 150,000 or so clones; roughly nine tenths were seen once. The count of this clone is one. No antigen is known for it. This clonotype originated in an adult in good health. V gene TRBV6-5 combines with J gene TRBJ1-1; D call uncertain. Sequences were derived from peripheral blood, sampled on day 0 of AZD1222 vaccination. DNA of the CDR3: TGTGCCAGCAGGAGAGTGGGCGGTGACGCTTTCTTT. Translated: CASRRVGGDAFF.